This TCR beta chain was captured in a study of T cell responses to AZD1222 COVID-19 vaccine (dated by TCRdb to about 2021). About the investigation overall: TCR sequencing was performed for 230 to 250 trial participants, of whom about 200 were given two doses of AZD1222 and approximately 25 were given two doses of MenACWY control vaccine. Trial participants were enrolled by age into subgroups of 18-55, 56-69 and 70-plus years, and roughly 150, 30 and 60 TCR-sequenced participants, respectively, were included in these subgroups.

Broad study findings and their caveats: The 56-69-year group was small, and its depth increase did not reach significance, likely because of low power. Epitopes outside the regions mutated in the B.1.351 and B.1.1.7 variants were reportedly recognized by nearly half of the unique spike-specific TCRs. Only a handful of AZD1222 recipients were SARS-CoV-2 seropositive at baseline, limiting conclusions about previously exposed vaccinees. Because no day 14 peak-response samples were available, the repertoires could be characterized only after the peak T cell response. Participants were mostly white British, with more females than males. The authors suggested clonal diversity may have been underestimated. Vaccine-associated CD4 TCRs spanned the whole spike protein, with dominant responses in regions 160-218 and 743-854. After two AZD1222 doses, both the breadth and the depth of spike-specific TCRs were significantly higher than at day 0 and than in MenACWY recipients.

The CDR3 regions of human TCRbeta chains were analyzed by immunosequencing. In the paper's pipeline: TCRs in the repertoires were compared against a reference library of SARS-CoV-2-specific TCRs that had been generated with the MIRA antigen-specificity platform. Breadth was defined as the fraction of unique TCRs that were SARS-CoV-2-associated, and depth was defined as the fraction of total T cells that were SARS-CoV-2-associated. Using the MIRA data, each spike-specific TCR was mapped to the spike region that the TCR reacts to and placed in a CD4 or CD8 class. Log10-transformed breadth and depth values were compared by one-way ANOVA with Sidak's multiple comparisons tests. TCRdb mirrors the immuneACCESS table, restricted to in-frame sequences. Some clones are absent from its copies; in checked studies, under half trace to an unresolved V gene, and the reason for the others is unknown. The V and J calls and the clone size are those of that table, but D and trimming were determined from the DNA. The sample data list about 100,000 clones, and more than 75% of these were observed just once. 3.3% of the sample belongs to the ten largest clones.

The time point label on this specimen signifies: about 28 days (+/-7) after the second vaccine dose. Read against the paper, the sample's treatment or condition label means: meningococcal conjugate vaccine given as trial control. Vaccinee samples were obtained from the UK trials COV001 and COV002, which included a single-blind randomized controlled phase 2/3 trial of AZD1222 (ChAdOx1 nCoV-19) in healthy adults. For TCRbeta chain sequencing, PBMC samples from trial participants were taken at day 0 and at day 28 after the second dose. As to this clone: The antigen it binds to is not known. No base qualities exist here, and no much larger clone lies one base off it.

The germline V gene gives CDR1 as SGHRS and CDR2 as YFSETQ. The CDR3 covers 16 residues, taking in both the cysteine and the phenylalanine. The DNA shown is the 48-base CDR3, in frame from base 1. V is cut back by 5 bases and J by 4 bases, with 14 bases in the junction unmatched. The sequence derives from an adult who received the MenACWY meningococcal vaccine as a control. Recombination connected TRBV5-1 to TRBJ2-7; TRBD1 fits 8 bases in the junction. The source material was peripheral blood, sampled 28 days after the second dose of the MenACWY control vaccine. The CDR3 has the sequence CASREQYRGSLYEQYF. The bases are TGCGCCAGCAGGGAACAGTACAGGGGGTCTCTATACGAGCAGTACTTC.